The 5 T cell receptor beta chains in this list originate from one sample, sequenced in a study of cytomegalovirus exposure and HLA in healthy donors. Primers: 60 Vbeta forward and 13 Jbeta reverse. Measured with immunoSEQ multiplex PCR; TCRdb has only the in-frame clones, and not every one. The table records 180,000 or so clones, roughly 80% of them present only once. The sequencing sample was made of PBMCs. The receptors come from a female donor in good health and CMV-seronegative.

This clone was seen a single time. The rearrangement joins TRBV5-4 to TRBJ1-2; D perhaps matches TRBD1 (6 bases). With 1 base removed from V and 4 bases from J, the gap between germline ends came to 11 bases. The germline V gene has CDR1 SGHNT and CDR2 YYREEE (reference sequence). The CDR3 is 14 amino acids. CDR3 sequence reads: CASSLTGMGYGYTF. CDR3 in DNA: TGTGCCAGCAGCTTGACAGGGATGGGCTATGGCTACACCTTC.

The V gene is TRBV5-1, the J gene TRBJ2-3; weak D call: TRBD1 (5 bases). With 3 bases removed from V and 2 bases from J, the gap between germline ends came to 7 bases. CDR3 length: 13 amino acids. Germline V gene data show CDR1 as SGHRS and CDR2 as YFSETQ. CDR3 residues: CASSSRDTDTQYF. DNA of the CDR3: TGCGCCAGCAGCTCCAGGGACACAGATACGCAGTATTTT. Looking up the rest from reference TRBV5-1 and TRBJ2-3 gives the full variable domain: KAGVTQTPRYLIKTRGQQVTLSCSPISGHRSVSWYQQTPGQGLQFLFEYFSETQRNKGNFPGRFSGRQFSNSRSEMNVSTLELGDSALYLCASSSRDTDTQYFGPGTRLTVL.

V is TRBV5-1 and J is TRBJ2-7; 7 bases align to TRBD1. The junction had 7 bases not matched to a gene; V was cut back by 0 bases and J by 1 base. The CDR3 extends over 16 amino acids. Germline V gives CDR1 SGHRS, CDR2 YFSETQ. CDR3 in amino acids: CASSLARDRASYEQYF. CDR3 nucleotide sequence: TGCGCCAGCAGCTTGGCCAGGGACAGAGCATCCTACGAGCAGTACTTC. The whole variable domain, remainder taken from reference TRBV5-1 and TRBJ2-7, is KAGVTQTPRYLIKTRGQQVTLSCSPISGHRSVSWYQQTPGQGLQFLFEYFSETQRNKGNFPGRFSGRQFSNSRSEMNVSTLELGDSALYLCASSLARDRASYEQYFGPGTRLTVT.

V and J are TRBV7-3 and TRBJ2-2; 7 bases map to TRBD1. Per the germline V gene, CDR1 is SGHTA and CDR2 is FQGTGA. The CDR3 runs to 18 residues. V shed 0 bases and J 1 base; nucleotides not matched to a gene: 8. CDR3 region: CASSLTYDRVGNTGELFF. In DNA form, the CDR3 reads TGTGCCAGCAGCTTAACTTACGACAGGGTGGGGAACACCGGGGAGCTGTTTTTT.

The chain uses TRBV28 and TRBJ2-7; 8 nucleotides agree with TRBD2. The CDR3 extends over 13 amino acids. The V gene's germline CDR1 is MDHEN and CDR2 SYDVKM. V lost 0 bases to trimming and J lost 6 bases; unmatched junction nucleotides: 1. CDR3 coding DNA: TGTGCCAGCAGTTTATGGGCGGGGGGCGAGCAGTACTTC. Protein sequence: CASSLWAGGEQYF.